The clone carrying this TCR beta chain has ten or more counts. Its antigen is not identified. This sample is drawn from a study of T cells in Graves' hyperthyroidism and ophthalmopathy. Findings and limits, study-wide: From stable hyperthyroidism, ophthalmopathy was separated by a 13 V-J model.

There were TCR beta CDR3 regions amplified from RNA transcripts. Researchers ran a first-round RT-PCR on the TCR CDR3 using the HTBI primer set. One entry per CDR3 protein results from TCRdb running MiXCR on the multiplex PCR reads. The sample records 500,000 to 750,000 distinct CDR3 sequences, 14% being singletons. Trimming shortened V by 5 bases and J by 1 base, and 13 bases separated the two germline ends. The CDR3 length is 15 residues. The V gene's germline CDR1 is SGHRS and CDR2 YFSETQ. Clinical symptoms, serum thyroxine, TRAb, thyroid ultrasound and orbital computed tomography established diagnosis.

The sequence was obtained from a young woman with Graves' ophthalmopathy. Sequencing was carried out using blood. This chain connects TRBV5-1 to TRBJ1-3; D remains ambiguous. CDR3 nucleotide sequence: TGCGCCAGCAGACGGCTAGACGGATCTGGAAACACCATATATTTT. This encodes CASRRLDGSGNTIYF.